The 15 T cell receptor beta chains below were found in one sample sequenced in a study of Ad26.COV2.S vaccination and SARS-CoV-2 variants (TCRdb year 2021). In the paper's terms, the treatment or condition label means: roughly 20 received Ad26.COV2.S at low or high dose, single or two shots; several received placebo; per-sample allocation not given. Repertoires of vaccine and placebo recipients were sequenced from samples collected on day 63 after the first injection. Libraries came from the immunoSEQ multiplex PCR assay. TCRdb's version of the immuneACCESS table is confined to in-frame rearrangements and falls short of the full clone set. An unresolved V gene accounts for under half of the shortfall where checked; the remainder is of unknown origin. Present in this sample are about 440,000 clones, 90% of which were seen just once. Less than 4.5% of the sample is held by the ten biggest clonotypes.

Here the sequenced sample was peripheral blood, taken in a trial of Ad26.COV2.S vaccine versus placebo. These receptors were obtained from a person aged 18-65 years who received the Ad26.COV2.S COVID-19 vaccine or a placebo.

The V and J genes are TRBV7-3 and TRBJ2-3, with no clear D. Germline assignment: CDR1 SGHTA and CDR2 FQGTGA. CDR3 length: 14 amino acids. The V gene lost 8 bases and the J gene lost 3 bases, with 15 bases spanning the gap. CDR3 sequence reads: CASGLLGPTDTQYF. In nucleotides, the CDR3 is TGTGCCAGCGGCCTCTTAGGGCCAACAGATACGCAGTATTTT.

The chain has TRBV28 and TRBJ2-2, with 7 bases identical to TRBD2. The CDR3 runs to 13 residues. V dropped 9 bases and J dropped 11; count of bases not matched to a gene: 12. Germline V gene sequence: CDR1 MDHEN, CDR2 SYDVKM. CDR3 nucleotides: TGTGCCAGTTTGCCCCCGGGAGGCAGAGAGCTGTTTTTT. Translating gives CASLPPGGRELFF.

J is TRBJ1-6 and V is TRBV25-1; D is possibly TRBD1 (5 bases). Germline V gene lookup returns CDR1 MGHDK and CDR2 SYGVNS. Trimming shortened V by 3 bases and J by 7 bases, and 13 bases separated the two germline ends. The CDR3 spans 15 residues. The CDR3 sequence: CASSESGRRNSPLHF. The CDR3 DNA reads TGTGCCAGCAGTGAGTCAGGGAGGAGGAATTCACCCCTCCACTTT.

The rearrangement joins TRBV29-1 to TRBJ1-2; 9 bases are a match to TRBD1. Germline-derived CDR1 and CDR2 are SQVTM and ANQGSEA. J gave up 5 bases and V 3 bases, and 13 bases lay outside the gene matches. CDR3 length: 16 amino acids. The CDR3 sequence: CSVDSGTGRGVYGYTF. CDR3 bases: TGCAGCGTTGATTCCGGGACAGGGAGAGGGGTATATGGCTACACCTTC.

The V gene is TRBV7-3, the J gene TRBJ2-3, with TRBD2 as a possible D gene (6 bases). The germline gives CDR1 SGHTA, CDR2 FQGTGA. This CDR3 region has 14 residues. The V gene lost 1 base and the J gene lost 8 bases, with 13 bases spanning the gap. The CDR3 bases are TGTGCCAGCAGCTTAAATCCGGGGGAATTTACGCAGTATTTT. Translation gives CASSLNPGEFTQYF.

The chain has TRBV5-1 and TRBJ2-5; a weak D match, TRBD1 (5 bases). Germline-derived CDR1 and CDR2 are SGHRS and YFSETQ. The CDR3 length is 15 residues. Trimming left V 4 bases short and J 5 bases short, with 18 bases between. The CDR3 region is CASSQSRGARETQYF. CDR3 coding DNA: TGCGCCAGCAGCCAGTCTCGTGGGGCCCGGGAGACCCAGTACTTC.

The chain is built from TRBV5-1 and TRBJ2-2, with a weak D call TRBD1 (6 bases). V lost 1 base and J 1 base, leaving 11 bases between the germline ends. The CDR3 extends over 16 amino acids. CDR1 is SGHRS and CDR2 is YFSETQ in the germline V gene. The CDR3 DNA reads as TGCGCCAGCAGCTTGATGGCGACAGGGAACACCGGGGAGCTGTTTTTT. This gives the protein CASSLMATGNTGELFF.

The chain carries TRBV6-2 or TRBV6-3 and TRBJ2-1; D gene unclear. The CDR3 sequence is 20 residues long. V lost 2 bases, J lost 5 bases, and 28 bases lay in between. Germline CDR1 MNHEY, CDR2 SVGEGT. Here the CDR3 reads CASSYGHKDRPPSRHNEQFF. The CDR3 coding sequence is TGTGCCAGCAGTTACGGGCATAAGGACCGACCCCCGTCTCGCCACAATGAGCAGTTCTTC.

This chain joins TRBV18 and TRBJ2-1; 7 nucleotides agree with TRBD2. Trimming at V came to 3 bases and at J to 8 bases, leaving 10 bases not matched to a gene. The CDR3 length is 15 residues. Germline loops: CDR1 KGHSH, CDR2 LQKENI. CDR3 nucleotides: TGTGCCAGCTCACCGGGCTCTAGCGGTGGCCATGAGCAGTTCTTC. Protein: CASSPGSSGGHEQFF.

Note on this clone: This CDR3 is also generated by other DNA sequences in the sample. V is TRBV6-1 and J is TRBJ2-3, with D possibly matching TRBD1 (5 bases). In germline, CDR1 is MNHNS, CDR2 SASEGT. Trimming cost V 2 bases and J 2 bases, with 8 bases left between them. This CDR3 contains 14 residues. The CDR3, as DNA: TGTGCCAGCAGTGAAAGGGGCCCCACAGATACGCAGTATTTT. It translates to CASSERGPTDTQYF.

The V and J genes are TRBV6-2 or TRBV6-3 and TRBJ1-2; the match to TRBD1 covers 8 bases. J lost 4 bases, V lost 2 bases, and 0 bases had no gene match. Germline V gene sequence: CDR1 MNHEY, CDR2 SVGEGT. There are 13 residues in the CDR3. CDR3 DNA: TGTGCCAGCAGTTACACAGGGGGCTATGGCTACACCTTC. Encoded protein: CASSYTGGYGYTF.

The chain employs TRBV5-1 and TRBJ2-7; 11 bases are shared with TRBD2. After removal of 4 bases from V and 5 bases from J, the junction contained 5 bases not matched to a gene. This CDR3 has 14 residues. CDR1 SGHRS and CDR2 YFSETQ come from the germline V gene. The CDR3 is CASSLLAGVNEQYF. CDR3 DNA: TGCGCCAGCAGCCTACTAGCGGGAGTTAACGAGCAGTACTTC.

CDR3 sequence reads: CASSSPWQESSGNTIYF. The DNA of the CDR3 is TGTGCCAGCAGCTCCCCTTGGCAGGAAAGCTCTGGAAACACCATATATTTT. The chain has TRBV7-2 and TRBJ1-3; D call uncertain. The germline gives CDR1 SGHTA, CDR2 FQGNSA. This CDR3 comprises 17 residues. The V end lost 4 bases, the J end lost 0 bases, and 16 bases lay between the germline ends.

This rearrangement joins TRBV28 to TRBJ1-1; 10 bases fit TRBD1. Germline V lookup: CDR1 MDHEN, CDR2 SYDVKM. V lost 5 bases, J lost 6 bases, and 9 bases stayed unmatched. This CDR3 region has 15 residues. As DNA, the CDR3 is TGTGCCAGCAGTCTAGGGACAGGGGACCAGTCTGAAGCTTTCTTT. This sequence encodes CASSLGTGDQSEAFF.

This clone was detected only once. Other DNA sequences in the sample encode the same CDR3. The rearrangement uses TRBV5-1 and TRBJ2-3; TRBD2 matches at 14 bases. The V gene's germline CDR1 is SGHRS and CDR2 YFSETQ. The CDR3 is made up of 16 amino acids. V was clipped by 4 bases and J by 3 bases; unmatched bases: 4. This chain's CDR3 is CASSPGTSGRTDTQYF. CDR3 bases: TGCGCCAGCAGCCCGGGGACTAGCGGGAGAACAGATACGCAGTATTTT.